This is a list of T cell receptor beta chains from one sample in a study of T-cell reconstitution after alpha-beta-depleted transplantation in children. TCRdb independently ran MiXCR on the PCR reads; one entry per CDR3 protein. The data hold 580,000 or so distinct CDR3 sequences, with around 23% observed a single time. The sequences come from PBMCs, mostly from graft donor cells, collected 360 days after TCRalphabeta/CD19-depleted stem cell transplant. The receptors shown here come from a boy under three years old who had a stem cell transplant for acute myeloid leukemia, so the T cells may come from the graft donor. The CDR3 runs from the conserved cysteine through the conserved F or W. D genes are given only for firm matches.

cdr3_aa: CASSGPPGELFF
j_call: TRBJ2-2
v_call: TRBV12-3/TRBV12-4
d_call: NA

cdr3_aa: CASSLAAGNEQFF
j_call: TRBJ2-1
v_call: TRBV7-2
d_call: NA

cdr3_aa: CASSLFGGTSGGNGEQFF
j_call: TRBJ2-1
v_call: TRBV5-6
d_call: TRBD2

cdr3_aa: CASRPWGAANEKLFF
j_call: TRBJ1-4
v_call: TRBV14
d_call: NA

cdr3_aa: CSARDPRTGWAQPQHF
j_call: TRBJ1-5
v_call: TRBV20-1
d_call: TRBD1

cdr3_aa: CASRRSDRETYGYTF
j_call: TRBJ1-2
v_call: TRBV6-1
d_call: TRBD1

cdr3_aa: CASSPSGTPNEQFF
j_call: TRBJ2-1
v_call: TRBV7-3
d_call: NA

cdr3_aa: CASSQVSNAGAEAFF
j_call: TRBJ1-1
v_call: TRBV3-1
d_call: NA

cdr3_aa: CASSIPRPTGISYEQYF
j_call: TRBJ2-7
v_call: TRBV5-6
d_call: TRBD1

cdr3_aa: CASRVLTGRDNTEAFF
j_call: TRBJ1-1
v_call: TRBV6-1
d_call: NA

cdr3_aa: CASSAERVGYTF
j_call: TRBJ1-2
v_call: TRBV2
d_call: NA

cdr3_aa: CSAALQGFEQFF
j_call: TRBJ2-1
v_call: TRBV20-1
d_call: NA

cdr3_aa: CASSPLKRANEQFF
j_call: TRBJ2-1
v_call: TRBV12-3/TRBV12-4
d_call: NA

cdr3_aa: CAISLSQESSYEQYF
j_call: TRBJ2-7
v_call: TRBV10-3
d_call: NA

cdr3_aa: CSAITLGEAFF
j_call: TRBJ1-1
v_call: TRBV20-1
d_call: NA

cdr3_aa: CASSFRQGYTEAFF
j_call: TRBJ1-1
v_call: TRBV28
d_call: NA

cdr3_aa: CASSFGGGAAGELFF
j_call: TRBJ2-2
v_call: TRBV12-3/TRBV12-4
d_call: TRBD2

cdr3_aa: CSAMEEETQYF
j_call: TRBJ2-5
v_call: TRBV20-1
d_call: NA

cdr3_aa: CASSQDPSKFEAFF
j_call: TRBJ1-1
v_call: TRBV4-1
d_call: NA

cdr3_aa: CASSLSASGGGETQYF
j_call: TRBJ2-5
v_call: TRBV12-3/TRBV12-4
d_call: TRBD2

cdr3_aa: CASSLGPGEQFF
j_call: TRBJ2-1
v_call: TRBV12-3/TRBV12-4
d_call: NA

cdr3_aa: CASSLWGTMGDTQYF
j_call: TRBJ2-3
v_call: TRBV6-2/TRBV6-3
d_call: NA

cdr3_aa: CASTRGYYGYTF
j_call: TRBJ1-2
v_call: TRBV12-3/TRBV12-4
d_call: NA

cdr3_aa: CSARGRLNSPLHF
j_call: TRBJ1-6
v_call: TRBV20-1
d_call: NA

cdr3_aa: CSANPPGPQETQYF
j_call: TRBJ2-5
v_call: TRBV20-1
d_call: NA

cdr3_aa: CASSSHRFGTGGLNTEAFF
j_call: TRBJ1-1
v_call: TRBV11-2
d_call: TRBD1

cdr3_aa: CSARVGLGAGELFF
j_call: TRBJ2-2
v_call: TRBV20-1
d_call: NA

cdr3_aa: CASRSSGGTNNEQFF
j_call: TRBJ2-1
v_call: TRBV7-9
d_call: TRBD2

cdr3_aa: CASSLLGAAGMNTEAFF
j_call: TRBJ1-1
v_call: TRBV5-5
d_call: NA